A selection of T cell receptor beta chains follows, all from one sample in a study of vaccination effects on CD4 cells after COVID-19. Some clones are missing from TCRdb's copy, which holds only in-frame ones; the method was immunoSEQ multiplex PCR. The table shows tens of thousands of clones, with about 74% occurring only once. These receptors have no identified antigens. Specimen: CD4+ T cells from PBMCs cultured with HCoV-229E spike peptides, collected after COVID-19 vaccination. Receptor source: a human donor who received a COVID-19 vaccine. The CDR3 runs from the conserved cysteine through the conserved F or W. A D gene is named only where the DNA matches it firmly. Only part of the rows carry a size: once, few, many, or a class if the clone is expanded.

len: 12; v_gene: TRBV5-1; j_gene: TRBJ2-3; d_gene: .; abundance: .; CDR3nt: TGCGCCAGCAGCCCGGAGACAGATACGCAGTATTTT; CDR3aa: CASSPETDTQYF
len: 17; v_gene: TRBV11-2; j_gene: TRBJ2-4; d_gene: TRBD1; abundance: .; CDR3nt: TGTGCCAGCAGCTTAGTGAGGGGGCTAAATTCCGGTAGCATTCAGTACTTC; CDR3aa: CASSLVRGLNSGSIQYF
len: 16; v_gene: TRBV19; j_gene: TRBJ2-3; d_gene: TRBD1; abundance: .; CDR3nt: TGTGCCAGTGGACGGGACAGGAGAGCTAGCACAGATACGCAGTATTTT; CDR3aa: CASGRDRRASTDTQYF
len: 16; v_gene: TRBV7-3; j_gene: TRBJ2-2; d_gene: TRBD1; abundance: .; CDR3nt: TGTGCCAGCAGCTTATGGACAGGGGCGAACACCGGGGAGCTGTTTTTT; CDR3aa: CASSLWTGANTGELFF
len: 15; v_gene: TRBV6-1; j_gene: TRBJ1-6; d_gene: .; abundance: .; CDR3nt: TGTGCCAGCAGTGAAAAACCGGGGCGGAATTCACCCCTCCACTTT; CDR3aa: CASSEKPGRNSPLHF
len: 17; v_gene: TRBV5-1; j_gene: TRBJ2-2; d_gene: .; abundance: .; CDR3nt: TGCGCCAGCAGCCTGATGACAGATGCCTCGAACACCGGGGAGCTGTTTTTT; CDR3aa: CASSLMTDASNTGELFF
len: 15; v_gene: TRBV24-1; j_gene: TRBJ2-5; d_gene: TRBD1; abundance: .; CDR3nt: TGTGCCACCAGTGACCCGGGACAGGGGACGGGGACCCAGTACTTC; CDR3aa: CATSDPGQGTGTQYF
len: 12; v_gene: TRBV4-2; j_gene: TRBJ2-1; d_gene: .; abundance: .; CDR3nt: TGTGCCAGCAGCCGACTAGGTCGGGAGCAGTTCTTC; CDR3aa: CASSRLGREQFF
len: 16; v_gene: TRBV7-2; j_gene: TRBJ1-2; d_gene: TRBD1; abundance: .; CDR3nt: TGTGCCAGCAGCTCCTGGGGACAGGGAGTGAACTATGGCTACACCTTC; CDR3aa: CASSSWGQGVNYGYTF
len: 16; v_gene: TRBV11-2; j_gene: TRBJ2-5; d_gene: .; abundance: .; CDR3nt: TGTGCCAGCAGCTTAAGGGGCGGAGGAGGCCAAGAGACCCAGTACTTC; CDR3aa: CASSLRGGGGQETQYF
len: 17; v_gene: TRBV18; j_gene: TRBJ1-3; d_gene: .; abundance: once; CDR3nt: TGTGCCAGCTCACTTATGGACGTCATGAGCTCTGGAAACACCATATATTTT; CDR3aa: CASSLMDVMSSGNTIYF
len: 18; v_gene: TRBV5-3; j_gene: TRBJ2-2; d_gene: TRBD2; abundance: .; CDR3nt: TGTGCCAGAAGCTTGTGCGGCCCGGGACTACCTAACACCGGGGAGCTGTTTTTT; CDR3aa: CARSLCGPGLPNTGELFF
len: 14; v_gene: TRBV6-5; j_gene: TRBJ1-5; d_gene: .; abundance: .; CDR3nt: TGTGCATCGGGTACAGGGCATAGCAATCAGCCCCAGCATTTT; CDR3aa: CASGTGHSNQPQHF
len: 14; v_gene: TRBV6-5; j_gene: TRBJ1-4; d_gene: .; abundance: .; CDR3nt: TGTGCCAGCAGTTACTCTTTCGGGAATGAAAAACTGTTTTTT; CDR3aa: CASSYSFGNEKLFF
len: 13; v_gene: TRBV7-2; j_gene: TRBJ1-5; d_gene: .; abundance: .; CDR3nt: TGTGCCAGCAGCCCCGCGTGGGTGCAGCCCCAGCATTTT; CDR3aa: CASSPAWVQPQHF
len: 15; v_gene: TRBV11-2; j_gene: TRBJ1-4; d_gene: .; abundance: .; CDR3nt: TGTGCCAGCAGCTTAGGTACAATTGGGAATGAAAAACTGTTTTTT; CDR3aa: CASSLGTIGNEKLFF
len: 12; v_gene: TRBV18; j_gene: TRBJ2-3; d_gene: .; abundance: .; CDR3nt: TGTGCCAGCTCACGGGGGTTAGATACGCAGTATTTT; CDR3aa: CASSRGLDTQYF
len: 14; v_gene: TRBV6-5; j_gene: TRBJ1-5; d_gene: .; abundance: .; CDR3nt: TGTGCCAGCAGTCCCCGCAGAGATGGTCAGCCCCAGCATTTT; CDR3aa: CASSPRRDGQPQHF
len: 14; v_gene: TRBV11-2; j_gene: TRBJ2-3; d_gene: .; abundance: .; CDR3nt: TGTGCCAGCAGCTCCCAGCCTAGCACAGATACGCAGTATTTT; CDR3aa: CASSSQPSTDTQYF
len: 14; v_gene: TRBV21-1; j_gene: TRBJ2-1; d_gene: .; abundance: .; CDR3nt: TGTGCCAGCAGGGGGACCGCCCCGCACGGTGAGCAGTTCTTC; CDR3aa: CASRGTAPHGEQFF
len: 14; v_gene: TRBV4-1; j_gene: TRBJ2-5; d_gene: .; abundance: once; CDR3nt: TGCGCCAGCAGCCATGGCCAATTTCAAGAGACCCAGTACTTC; CDR3aa: CASSHGQFQETQYF
len: 16; v_gene: TRBV9; j_gene: TRBJ2-1; d_gene: .; abundance: .; CDR3nt: TGTGCCAGCAGCAAAGGGGCAGCACCCTCCTACAATGAGCAGTTCTTC; CDR3aa: CASSKGAAPSYNEQFF
len: 15; v_gene: TRBV3-1/TRBV3-2; j_gene: TRBJ1-5; d_gene: TRBD1; abundance: .; CDR3nt: TGTGCCAGCAGCCCTGTTCAGGGGGCTCCTCAGCCCCAGCATTTT; CDR3aa: CASSPVQGAPQPQHF
len: 14; v_gene: TRBV7-2; j_gene: TRBJ1-2; d_gene: .; abundance: few; CDR3nt: TGTGCCAGCAGTCCAGGAGGGTCTGACTATGGCTACACCTTC; CDR3aa: CASSPGGSDYGYTF
len: 13; v_gene: TRBV5-1; j_gene: TRBJ1-1; d_gene: .; abundance: .; CDR3nt: TGCGCCAGCAGCTCGCAGGGAGGCACTGAAGCTTTCTTT; CDR3aa: CASSSQGGTEAFF
len: 14; v_gene: TRBV5-4; j_gene: TRBJ2-1; d_gene: .; abundance: .; CDR3nt: TGTGCCAGCACCGGACAGAGCTCCTACAATGAGCAGTTCTTC; CDR3aa: CASTGQSSYNEQFF
len: 15; v_gene: TRBV5-8; j_gene: TRBJ1-5; d_gene: .; abundance: .; CDR3nt: TGTGCCAGCAGCTTGGACAGGAGGATGAATCAGCCCCAGCATTTT; CDR3aa: CASSLDRRMNQPQHF
len: 14; v_gene: TRBV6-5; j_gene: TRBJ2-4; d_gene: TRBD1; abundance: once; CDR3nt: TGTGCCAGCAGTTACTCGACAGGGGAAAACATTCAGTACTTC; CDR3aa: CASSYSTGENIQYF
len: 15; v_gene: TRBV10-1; j_gene: TRBJ2-1; d_gene: .; abundance: once; CDR3nt: TGCGCCAGCAGTGAGTCCCTTTACTCCTACAATGAGCAGTTCTTC; CDR3aa: CASSESLYSYNEQFF
len: 14; v_gene: TRBV2; j_gene: TRBJ1-6; d_gene: TRBD1; abundance: .; CDR3nt: TGTGCCAGCATTAGGGACAGGGGAGAGTCACCCCTCCACTTT; CDR3aa: CASIRDRGESPLHF
len: 16; v_gene: TRBV5-1; j_gene: TRBJ2-6; d_gene: TRBD1; abundance: .; CDR3nt: TGCGCCAGCAGCTTTCAGGGGGCGGATGGGGCCAACGTCCTGACTTTC; CDR3aa: CASSFQGADGANVLTF
len: 17; v_gene: TRBV4-3; j_gene: TRBJ2-2; d_gene: .; abundance: .; CDR3nt: TGCGCCAGCAGCCAACTGACTGGGGGCTGGAACACCGGGGAGCTGTTTTTT; CDR3aa: CASSQLTGGWNTGELFF
len: 15; v_gene: TRBV3-1/TRBV3-2; j_gene: TRBJ2-5; d_gene: TRBD2; abundance: .; CDR3nt: TGTGCCAGCAGCCGGAGCGGGGGGGCCGTAGAGACCCAGTACTTC; CDR3aa: CASSRSGGAVETQYF
len: 15; v_gene: TRBV18; j_gene: TRBJ1-1; d_gene: .; abundance: .; CDR3nt: TGTGCCAGCTCCCCCCGGGGGGAGGAGAACACTGAAGCTTTCTTT; CDR3aa: CASSPRGEENTEAFF
len: 14; v_gene: TRBV5-1; j_gene: TRBJ2-3; d_gene: .; abundance: .; CDR3nt: TGCGCCAGCAGCCTTACCCCTGAGGCAGATACGCAGTATTTT; CDR3aa: CASSLTPEADTQYF
len: 15; v_gene: TRBV5-4; j_gene: TRBJ2-6; d_gene: .; abundance: .; CDR3nt: TGTGCCAGCAGCTCTCAGATATCTGGGGCCAACGTCCTGACTTTC; CDR3aa: CASSSQISGANVLTF
len: 13; v_gene: TRBV6-5; j_gene: TRBJ2-3; d_gene: .; abundance: .; CDR3nt: TGTGCCAGCAGTTCCGTCCGCCCTAATACGCAGTATTTT; CDR3aa: CASSSVRPNTQYF
len: 14; v_gene: TRBV19; j_gene: TRBJ1-1; d_gene: .; abundance: few; CDR3nt: TGTGCCAGTAGTATCAGGGGTGCAGACACTGAAGCTTTCTTT; CDR3aa: CASSIRGADTEAFF
len: 12; v_gene: TRBV29-1; j_gene: TRBJ2-6; d_gene: .; abundance: .; CDR3nt: TGCAGCGTCAGCTCTGGGGCCAACGTCCTGACTTTC; CDR3aa: CSVSSGANVLTF
len: 14; v_gene: TRBV15; j_gene: TRBJ1-5; d_gene: .; abundance: few; CDR3nt: TGTGCCACCAGCAGAGGGAGCAGCAATCAGCCCCAGCATTTT; CDR3aa: CATSRGSSNQPQHF
len: 15; v_gene: TRBV24-1; j_gene: TRBJ2-3; d_gene: TRBD2; abundance: .; CDR3nt: TGTGCCACCCAGTTAAGCGGGGGGGGCAAAGATACGCAGTATTTT; CDR3aa: CATQLSGGGKDTQYF
len: 13; v_gene: TRBV6-2/TRBV6-3; j_gene: TRBJ1-2; d_gene: .; abundance: .; CDR3nt: TGTGCCAGCAGCCCCACCAGGACAGATGGCTACACCTTC; CDR3aa: CASSPTRTDGYTF
len: 11; v_gene: TRBV20-1; j_gene: TRBJ2-5; d_gene: .; abundance: .; CDR3nt: TGCAGTGCTGCCCCCCAAGAGACCCAGTACTTC; CDR3aa: CSAAPQETQYF
len: 13; v_gene: TRBV6-5; j_gene: TRBJ2-5; d_gene: TRBD2; abundance: .; CDR3nt: TGTGCCAGCAGTCGTAGCGGGGCAGAGACCCAGTACTTC; CDR3aa: CASSRSGAETQYF
len: 16; v_gene: TRBV19; j_gene: TRBJ2-1; d_gene: .; abundance: .; CDR3nt: TGTGCCAGTAGTCCGGTGGGGCACCCGCCCTACAATGAGCAGTTCTTC; CDR3aa: CASSPVGHPPYNEQFF
len: 16; v_gene: TRBV5-4; j_gene: TRBJ1-1; d_gene: .; abundance: .; CDR3nt: TGTGCCAGCAGCTTGGGGGGACCTGAAAGGAGCACTGAAGCTTTCTTT; CDR3aa: CASSLGGPERSTEAFF
len: 13; v_gene: TRBV25-1; j_gene: TRBJ2-1; d_gene: TRBD1; abundance: .; CDR3nt: TGTGCCAGCAGTGCTATTCCGGGACAGCATCAGTTCTTC; CDR3aa: CASSAIPGQHQFF
len: 15; v_gene: TRBV9; j_gene: TRBJ1-1; d_gene: .; abundance: .; CDR3nt: TGTGCCAGCAGCGTAATCCAGGGTCCCGACACTGAAGCTTTCTTT; CDR3aa: CASSVIQGPDTEAFF
len: 15; v_gene: TRBV5-6; j_gene: TRBJ1-6; d_gene: .; abundance: .; CDR3nt: TGTGCCAGCAGCTTGGGAGGGGTTGTTGCCTCACCCCTCCACTTT; CDR3aa: CASSLGGVVASPLHF
len: 14; v_gene: TRBV19; j_gene: TRBJ1-2; d_gene: .; abundance: .; CDR3nt: TGTGCCAGCAACCCGGACTCCCCTGTAGGTGGCTACACCTTC; CDR3aa: CASNPDSPVGGYTF
len: 17; v_gene: TRBV18; j_gene: TRBJ2-2; d_gene: TRBD1; abundance: .; CDR3nt: TGTGCCAGCTCACCTCCGACCGGACAGGGACATACCGGGGAGCTGTTTTTT; CDR3aa: CASSPPTGQGHTGELFF
len: 13; v_gene: TRBV5-6; j_gene: TRBJ2-3; d_gene: .; abundance: .; CDR3nt: TGTGCCAGCAGCTTGGGCCGTTGGGATACGCAGTATTTT; CDR3aa: CASSLGRWDTQYF
len: 15; v_gene: TRBV6-5; j_gene: TRBJ2-1; d_gene: TRBD1; abundance: .; CDR3nt: TGTGCCAGCAGTTACTCGATCAGGGGGCGCTATGAGCAGTTCTTC; CDR3aa: CASSYSIRGRYEQFF
len: 13; v_gene: TRBV19; j_gene: TRBJ1-4; d_gene: TRBD1; abundance: .; CDR3nt: TGTGCCAGTAAGGACAGGCCTGGAGAAAAACTGTTTTTT; CDR3aa: CASKDRPGEKLFF
len: 15; v_gene: TRBV19; j_gene: TRBJ2-5; d_gene: TRBD2; abundance: once; CDR3nt: TGTGCCAGCCTGCCTAGCGGGGGGGCCGGGGAGACCCAGTACTTC; CDR3aa: CASLPSGGAGETQYF
len: 13; v_gene: TRBV7-2; j_gene: TRBJ1-1; d_gene: .; abundance: .; CDR3nt: TGTGCCAGCAGCTTAGGGGGGAGCACTGAAGCTTTCTTT; CDR3aa: CASSLGGSTEAFF
len: 12; v_gene: TRBV18; j_gene: TRBJ1-1; d_gene: TRBD1; abundance: .; CDR3nt: TGTGCCAGCTCGTACAGGGGCGGGGAAGCTTTCTTT; CDR3aa: CASSYRGGEAFF
len: 14; v_gene: TRBV6-5; j_gene: TRBJ1-3; d_gene: .; abundance: .; CDR3nt: TGTGCCAGCAGTAGGAGTGGCTCTGGAAACACCATATATTTT; CDR3aa: CASSRSGSGNTIYF
len: 15; v_gene: TRBV28; j_gene: TRBJ1-6; d_gene: TRBD1; abundance: once; CDR3nt: TGTGCCAGCAGATCCCCGGGACAGGGATATTCACCCCTCCACTTT; CDR3aa: CASRSPGQGYSPLHF
len: 15; v_gene: TRBV5-1; j_gene: TRBJ2-5; d_gene: TRBD1; abundance: .; CDR3nt: TGCGCCAGCAGCCTACTTGGGACAGGCCAAGAGACCCAGTACTTC; CDR3aa: CASSLLGTGQETQYF